The 29 T cell receptor beta chains reported below all come from one sample, sequenced in a study of CD8 T cells in Susac syndrome. cDNA came from approximately 0.5 to 1 ug RNA primed by random hexamers. Each CDR3 protein is one row after TCRdb ran MiXCR on the immunoSEQ multiplex PCR reads. The table includes about 140,000 distinct CDR3 sequences, 95% detected once. Sequenced sample: CD4+ T cells from PBMCs. These receptors were collected from a human donor with Susac syndrome.

The chain links TRBV14 to TRBJ2-1; 7 nucleotides agree with TRBD2. Germline V lookup: CDR1 SGHDN, CDR2 FVKESK. CDR3 length: 14 residues. Trimming removed 0 bases from V and 8 bases from J; junction bases left unmatched: 4. The chain's CDR3 is CASSQELREYEQFF. CDR3 in DNA: TGTGCCAGCAGCCAAGAATTGCGGGAGTATGAGCAGTTCTTC.

CDR3 nucleotide sequence: TGCAGCGTTGGAGGCTGGGGGGAAAACTATGGCTACACCTTC. This gives the protein CSVGGWGENYGYTF. This rearrangement joins TRBV29-1 to TRBJ1-2; D possibly corresponds to TRBD1 (5 bases). CDR1 and CDR2 from the germline V gene are SQVTM and ANQGSEA. CDR3 length: 14 amino acids. V was pared by 4 bases and J by 2 bases, with 14 bases between.

The V gene is TRBV5-1, the J gene TRBJ1-6; TRBD1 is a possible D gene (6 bases). CDR1 and CDR2 (germline): SGHRS, YFSETQ. This CDR3 has 16 amino acids. V lost 5 bases and J 0 bases, leaving 12 bases between the germline ends. CDR3 coding DNA: TGCGCCAGCAGGCTGGACAGTAGCTCCTATAATTCACCCCTCCACTTT. Residues: CASRLDSSSYNSPLHF.

This clonotype was detected only once. This sequence joins TRBV15 and TRBJ2-1; possibly TRBD1 or TRBD2 for D (5 bases each). From germline, CDR1 is LNHNV and CDR2 YYDKDF (reference sequence). The CDR3 is 13 amino acids. Deletions cut 0 bases from V and 8 bases from J, with 8 bases between. The CDR3 sequence is CATSRDLGDEQFF. In nucleotides, the CDR3 is TGTGCCACCAGCAGAGATCTGGGGGATGAGCAGTTCTTC.

The chain recombines TRBV27 with TRBJ2-7, with D unclear. Germline assignment: CDR1 MNHEY and CDR2 SMNVEV (reference sequence). V was cut by 4 bases and J by 2 bases, with 6 bases left in between. The CDR3 is 12 amino acids. The CDR3: CASSSRPYEQYF. CDR3 nucleotide sequence: TGTGCCAGCAGTTCCAGGCCCTACGAGCAGTACTTC.

The J gene is TRBJ1-3, the V gene TRBV11-2; D gene uncertain. Germline assignment: CDR1 SGHAT and CDR2 FQNNGV. The CDR3 extends over 14 amino acids. Trimming took off 3 bases at V and 0 bases at J, with 6 bases between the two ends. For the CDR3, the DNA is TGTGCCAGCAGCTTGCTGAGCTCTGGAAACACCATATATTTT. Residues: CASSLLSSGNTIYF. Full variable domain (outside the CDR3, taken from reference TRBV11-2 and TRBJ1-3): EAGVAQSPRYKIIEKRQSVAFWCNPISGHATLYWYQQILGQGPKLLIQFQNNGVVDDSQLPKDRFSAERLKGVDSTLKIQPAKLEDSAVYLCASSLLSSGNTIYFGEGSWLTVV.

The V gene is TRBV12-3 or TRBV12-4, the J gene TRBJ2-7, with 7 positions matching TRBD1. J gave up 3 bases and V 7 bases, and 18 bases lay outside the gene matches. The length of the CDR3 is 17 residues. The CDR3 DNA is TGTGCCAGCACCTTTAAGCGGCTCGGGACAGAGATCTACGAGCAGTACTTC. It codes for CASTFKRLGTEIYEQYF.

This sequence joins TRBV5-1 and TRBJ2-7, with D uncertain. Germline-derived CDR1 and CDR2 are SGHRS and YFSETQ. CDR3 size: 14 residues. Trimming left V 4 bases short and J 3 bases short, with 14 bases between. CDR3 nucleotides: TGCGCCAGCAGCGTCGACCGGTCCAACTACGAGCAGTACTTC. It is translated as CASSVDRSNYEQYF.

V is TRBV29-1 and J is TRBJ1-4; D remains ambiguous. Trimming cost V 4 bases and J 2 bases, with 8 bases left between them. The CDR3 is made up of 13 amino acids. Germline V CDR1 and CDR2: SQVTM, ANQGSEA. CDR3 loop: CSVVLRTNEKLFF. In DNA, the CDR3 is TGCAGCGTTGTTTTAAGGACTAATGAAAAACTGTTTTTT.

The V and J genes are TRBV2 and TRBJ2-1, with D possibly being TRBD1 (6 bases). Trimming stripped 0 bases from V and 4 bases from J, with 10 bases between. In germline, CDR1 is SNHLY, CDR2 FYNNEI. The CDR3 has 15 residues. CDR3 sequence reads: CASSEAEGQYNEQFF. The CDR3 bases are TGTGCCAGCAGTGAAGCAGAGGGACAATACAATGAGCAGTTCTTC.

The chain combines TRBV3-1 with TRBJ2-7, with 8 bases lining up with TRBD1. V lost 8 bases, J lost 6 bases, and 12 bases stayed unmatched. Germline CDR1 LGHDT, CDR2 YNNKEL (reference sequence). The CDR3 sequence is 14 residues long. CDR3 sequence (DNA): TGTGCCAGCTCCCGAGGACAGGGAATGGGCGAGCAGTACTTC. Encoded protein: CASSRGQGMGEQYF.

The chain uses TRBV30 and TRBJ2-3; 9 positions agree with TRBD1. The CDR3 is 13 amino acids. V was clipped by 6 bases and J by 2 bases; unmatched bases: 3. Germline CDR1 GTSNPN, CDR2 SVGIG (reference sequence). The chain's CDR3 is CACRDRVTDTQYF. Written as DNA, the CDR3 is TGTGCCTGCCGGGACAGGGTCACAGATACGCAGTATTTT.

The chain is built from TRBV14 and TRBJ1-6; D unresolved. Per the germline V gene, CDR1 is SGHDN and CDR2 is FVKESK. This CDR3 is 16 amino acids long. Trimming cost V 5 bases and J 9 bases, with 20 bases left between them. CDR3: CASSDYGPFASSPLHF. The DNA for the CDR3 is TGTGCCAGCAGCGACTATGGGCCCTTTGCAAGTTCACCCCTCCACTTT.

J is TRBJ1-1 and V is TRBV28; the D gene is possibly TRBD1 (6 bases). The CDR3 has 16 amino acids. Trimming removed 2 bases at V and 0 bases at J, with 13 bases between. CDR1 and CDR2 from the germline V gene are MDHEN and SYDVKM. Written as DNA, the CDR3 is TGTGCCAGCAGTTTAAGTATAGGGGGTATGAACACTGAAGCTTTCTTT. Protein sequence: CASSLSIGGMNTEAFF.

The rearrangement uses TRBV20-1 and TRBJ1-6; D not certain. V lost 0 bases, J lost 10 bases, and 10 bases lay in between. Germline CDR1 is DFQATT and CDR2 is SNEGSKA (reference sequence). The CDR3 has 13 residues. CDR3 coding DNA: TGCAGTGCTAGAGAAAAGGCCAGCTCACCCCTCCACTTT. It yields the protein CSAREKASSPLHF.

J is TRBJ2-7 and V is TRBV20-1; D unresolved. CDR3 length: 13 residues. V lost 1 base to trimming and J lost 3 bases, with 10 bases between them. Germline CDR1 and CDR2: DFQATT and SNEGSKA (reference sequence). CDR3 coding DNA: TGCAGTGCTAGAGCCGGGCAGCTCTACGAGCAGTACTTC. This translates into CSARAGQLYEQYF.

The chain joins TRBV7-8 to TRBJ1-2; a possible D gene is TRBD1 (5 bases). The CDR3 is 13 residues long. With 5 bases removed from V and 3 bases from J, the gap between germline ends came to 10 bases. CDR1 and CDR2 from the germline V gene are SGHVS and FQNEAQ. The CDR3 DNA follows: TGTGCCAGCAGCCCCCCGACAGACTATGGCTACACCTTC. Its protein is CASSPPTDYGYTF.

The chain combines TRBV9 with TRBJ2-7; D perhaps matches TRBD2 (5 bases). The CDR3 spans 15 residues. Germline CDR1 is SGDLS and CDR2 is YYNGEE. V shed 0 bases and J shed 6 bases, with 16 bases lying between them. CDR3 bases: TGTGCCAGCAGCGTAGGTGGGGAGCAGAGGTCCGAGCAGTACTTC. As protein: CASSVGGEQRSEQYF.

The chain links TRBV7-2 to TRBJ2-1; 8 bases match TRBD2. The CDR3 has 15 residues. Germline V lookup: CDR1 SGHTA, CDR2 FQGNSA. V was pared by 4 bases and J by 0 bases, with 2 bases of the junction left unmatched. Written as DNA, the CDR3 is TGTGCCAGCAGCTCCGGGGGGGGCTCCTACAATGAGCAGTTCTTC. Amino acid sequence: CASSSGGGSYNEQFF.

J is TRBJ1-4 and V is TRBV12-3 or TRBV12-4, with 7 bases that match TRBD1. This CDR3 is built from 14 residues. Trimming took 6 bases from V and 8 from J; bases not matched to a gene: 9. The CDR3 coding sequence is TGTGCCAGCAGCCCCGGGACAGCCCAAGAAAAACTGTTTTTT. This sequence encodes CASSPGTAQEKLFF.

The J gene is TRBJ2-1, the V gene TRBV20-1; 8 bases agree with TRBD1. There are 16 residues in the CDR3. Trimming took 0 bases from V and 4 from J; bases not matched to a gene: 8. Germline V CDR1 and CDR2: DFQATT, SNEGSKA (reference sequence). The CDR3, as DNA: TGCAGTGCTAGAGAAGAGGTTACAGGGGGGTACAATGAGCAGTTCTTC. It encodes CSAREEVTGGYNEQFF.

This chain uses TRBV15 with TRBJ2-7; no clear D gene. V was shortened by 0 bases and J by 0 bases, with 9 bases between the two germline ends. The CDR3 is made up of 15 amino acids. Per the germline V gene, CDR1 is LNHNV and CDR2 is YYDKDF (reference sequence). CDR3 DNA sequence: TGTGCCACCAGCAGAGATGCGACGAGCTCCTACGAGCAGTACTTC. Protein: CATSRDATSSYEQYF.

This clonotype was seen just once. This rearrangement joins TRBV2 to TRBJ1-3, with D possibly TRBD1 on 5 matching bases. In germline, CDR1 is SNHLY, CDR2 FYNNEI. This CDR3 is 13 amino acids long. Trimming cost V 7 bases and J 2 bases, with 9 bases left between them. The CDR3 protein is CASTGAAGNTIYF. CDR3 DNA sequence: TGTGCCAGCACCGGGGCGGCTGGAAACACCATATATTTT. Drawing the rest from reference TRBV2 and TRBJ1-3, the complete variable domain is EPEVTQTPSHQVTQMGQEVILRCVPISNHLYFYWYRQILGQKVEFLVSFYNNEISEKSEIFDDQFSVERPDGSNFTLKIRSTKLEDSAMYFCASTGAAGNTIYFGEGSWLTVV.

The V call is TRBV3-1, the J call TRBJ2-7; D unresolved. CDR1 is LGHDT, CDR2 YNNKEL, per germline (reference sequence). This CDR3 has 13 amino acids. V was trimmed by 0 bases and J by 2 bases, leaving 5 bases between them. The CDR3 spells CASSQEGPYEQYF. For the CDR3, the DNA is TGTGCCAGCAGCCAAGAGGGCCCCTACGAGCAGTACTTC.

This chain links TRBV18 with TRBJ1-2; no reliable D call. CDR3 length: 13 residues. Trimming shortened V by 2 bases and J by 1 base, and 5 bases separated the two germline ends. Germline CDR1 KGHSH, CDR2 LQKENI. CDR3 coding DNA: TGTGCCAGCTCACCAGATGTTAACTATGGCTACACCTTC. Its protein product is CASSPDVNYGYTF.

In its sample, this clonotype was seen once. This chain joins TRBV27 and TRBJ1-5; tentative D call: TRBD1 (5 bases). The germline CDR1 and CDR2 sequences are MNHEY and SMNVEV (reference sequence). Deletions cut 3 bases from V and 5 bases from J, with 11 bases between. The length of the CDR3 is 14 residues. This CDR3 reads CASSFGARDQPQHF. CDR3 coding DNA: TGTGCCAGCAGTTTCGGGGCCAGGGATCAGCCCCAGCATTTT.

The chain carries TRBV30 and TRBJ2-7; D might be TRBD1 or TRBD2, each matching 5 bases. The V gene's germline CDR1 is GTSNPN and CDR2 SVGIG (reference sequence). V was trimmed by 0 bases and J by 9 bases, leaving 15 bases between them. The CDR3 is made up of 13 amino acids. CDR3 bases: TGTGCCTGGAGTGTAGATCAGGGTAGCGTGCAGTACTTC. Protein product: CAWSVDQGSVQYF.

This sequence joins TRBV4-1 and TRBJ2-1; 10 nucleotides align to TRBD1. The junction had 9 bases not matched to a gene; V was cut back by 0 bases and J by 10 bases. Germline values: CDR1 MGHRA, CDR2 YSYEKL. The CDR3 covers 16 residues. The CDR3 sequence is CASSQEPGQGFSEQFF. CDR3 DNA sequence: TGCGCCAGCAGCCAAGAGCCGGGACAGGGGTTTTCCGAGCAGTTCTTC.

The chain is built from TRBV29-1 and TRBJ1-1; 8 bases map to TRBD1. The CDR3 totals 14 residues. Germline CDR1 SQVTM, CDR2 ANQGSEA. The J segment lost 1 base and the V segment lost 4 bases, leaving 5 bases of the junction unmatched. The CDR3 DNA reads TGCAGCGTTGTCCGGGACAGGAGGAACACTGAAGCTTTCTTT. Amino acid sequence: CSVVRDRRNTEAFF. Full variable domain (rest looked up from reference TRBV29-1 and TRBJ1-1): SAVISQKPSRDICQRGTSLTIQCQVDSQVTMMFWYRQQPGQSLTLIATANQGSEATYESGFVIDKFPISRPNLTFSTLTVSNMSPEDSSIYLCSVVRDRRNTEAFFGQGTRLTVV.